The 22 T cell receptor beta chains below all came from one sample that was sequenced in a study of technical replicates of blood from a few donors. The protocol was immunoSEQ multiplex PCR, while the TCRdb copy is restricted to in-frame clones and leaves out a portion. Of more than 75,000 clones in the sample, around 90% were seen once. Sequencing was carried out using T cells isolated from PBMCs. The receptors here all came from a human donor in good health.

The genes are TRBV28 and TRBJ1-1; 7 bases are a match to TRBD1. CDR3 length: 16 residues. Unmatched junction bases numbered 13, after V lost 4 bases and J lost 5 bases. Germline values: CDR1 MDHEN, CDR2 SYDVKM. Here the CDR3 DNA reads TGTGCCAGCAGTTCGCTGACAGGGTACCTTAGGACTGAAGCTTTCTTT. It encodes CASSSLTGYLRTEAFF. Complete variable domain (other parts from reference TRBV28 and TRBJ1-1): DVKVTQSSRYLVKRTGEKVFLECVQDMDHENMFWYRQDPGLGLRLIYFSYDVKMKEKGDIPEGYSVSREKKERFSLILESASTNQTSMYLCASSSLTGYLRTEAFFGQGTRLTVV.

The chain carries TRBV2 and TRBJ2-3; no reliable D call. CDR3 size: 12 residues. Trimming stripped 5 bases from V and 2 bases from J, with 5 bases between. Germline CDR1 reads SNHLY; CDR2 reads FYNNEI. The DNA for the CDR3 is TGTGCCAGCAGTCCCTACACAGATACGCAGTATTTT. This codes for CASSPYTDTQYF.

J is TRBJ2-3 and V is TRBV28; 8 bases fit TRBD1. There are 14 residues in the CDR3. J lost 5 bases, V lost 5 bases, and 6 bases had no gene match. Looked up from germline, CDR1 is MDHEN and CDR2 is SYDVKM. CDR3 in amino acids: CASSSRGRGDTQYF. CDR3 in DNA: TGTGCCAGCAGTAGCAGGGGGCGGGGAGATACGCAGTATTTT.

As for this clone: Likely a read error: the CDR3 ends without its conserved phenylalanine or tryptophan. The DNA is omitted, as the CDR3 cannot be located on it reliably, and the CDR3 follows TCRdb's listing. V is TRBV28 and J is TRBJ1-4; TRBD1 is taken as the D call from the table, unchecked against the DNA. Germline CDR1 and CDR2: MDHEN and SYDVKM. From its first to its last residue, the CDR3 has 12 amino acids. This CDR3 reads CASSSSGTFLSL.

The rearrangement joins TRBV6-4 to TRBJ2-2; 12 positions match TRBD2. There are 16 residues in the CDR3. Trimming cost V 1 base and J 6 bases; bases outside gene matches: 3. Germline loops: CDR1 MRHNA, CDR2 SNTAGT. Here the CDR3 reads CASSDLTSGRPGELFF. CDR3 DNA: TGTGCCAGCAGTGACTTGACTAGCGGGAGACCCGGGGAGCTGTTTTTT.

The V and J genes are TRBV7-6 and TRBJ2-1; a possible D gene is TRBD1 (6 bases). The CDR3 spans 15 residues. The germline V gene has CDR1 SGHVS and CDR2 FNYEAQ. Deletions cut 2 bases from V and 7 bases from J, with 15 bases between. The CDR3 sequence: CASSLMAGAGNEQFF. CDR3 nucleotides: TGTGCCAGCAGCTTAATGGCAGGGGCAGGGAATGAGCAGTTCTTC.

The chain is built from TRBV7-8 and TRBJ2-5, with D unresolved. There are 17 residues in the CDR3. The germline V gene has CDR1 SGHVS and CDR2 FQNEAQ. V was clipped by 0 bases and J by 2 bases, with 16 bases between them. The CDR3 bases are TGTGCCAGCAGCTTAGCGCGTGACCAGGCAGAACAAGAGACCCAGTACTTC. Protein product: CASSLARDQAEQETQYF. Combining the CDR3 with reference TRBV7-8 and TRBJ2-5 gives the whole variable domain GAGVSQSPRYKVAKRGQDVALRCDPISGHVSLFWYQQALGQGPEFLTYFQNEAQLDKSGLPSDRFFAERPEGSVSTLKIQRTQQEDSAVYLCASSLARDQAEQETQYFGPGTRLLVL.

The gene calls are TRBV28 and TRBJ2-5; a possible D gene is TRBD1 (7 bases). Germline values: CDR1 MDHEN, CDR2 SYDVKM. The ends were cut back, 8 bases at V and 1 base at J, with 8 bases in the middle. This CDR3 is built from 12 residues. CDR3 bases: TGTGCCAGCCAGGGGGGCCAAGAGACCCAGTACTTC. Translation: CASQGGQETQYF.

The chain combines TRBV4-1 with TRBJ2-2; 7 bases align to TRBD2. The CDR3 contains 16 residues. Germline CDR1 and CDR2: MGHRA and YSYEKL. V lost 3 bases to trimming and J lost 6 bases; unmatched junction nucleotides: 10. The CDR3 sequence: CASSQTPSGKAGELFF. The CDR3 bases are TGCGCCAGCAGCCAGACCCCCAGCGGGAAGGCCGGGGAGCTGTTTTTT.

The chain joins TRBV9 to TRBJ2-2; 11 nucleotides line up with TRBD2. The CDR3 has 16 amino acids. Trimming cost V 5 bases and J 4 bases; bases outside gene matches: 7. Germline CDR1 SGDLS, CDR2 YYNGEE. CDR3 sequence: CASSLTSGRSTGELFF. DNA for the CDR3: TGTGCCAGCAGTCTTACTAGCGGGAGATCCACCGGGGAGCTGTTTTTT.

The table lists this clone with a count of one. This chain uses TRBV14 with TRBJ2-5; 10 bases line up with TRBD2. Germline trimming cut 6 bases from V and 3 bases from J; bases unmatched to any gene: 7. The length of the CDR3 is 15 residues. Germline V CDR1 and CDR2: SGHDN, FVKESK. This chain's CDR3 is CASSEALAGEETQYF. The CDR3 DNA reads as TGTGCCAGCAGTGAGGCCCTAGCGGGGGAAGAGACCCAGTACTTC.

The chain carries TRBV9 and TRBJ2-7; 7 bases align to TRBD2. CDR1 and CDR2 (germline): SGDLS, YYNGEE. This CDR3 comprises 16 residues. Unmatched junction bases numbered 11, after V lost 4 bases and J lost 1 base. CDR3 nucleotide sequence: TGTGCCAGCAGCCCCCCCGTAGGACTAGGGTCCTACGAGCAGTACTTC. Residues: CASSPPVGLGSYEQYF. The whole variable domain, filled in from reference TRBV9 and TRBJ2-7, reads DSGVTQTPKHLITATGQRVTLRCSPRSGDLSVYWYQQSLDQGLQFLIQYYNGEERAKGNILERFSAQQFPDLHSELNLSSLELGDSALYFCASSPPVGLGSYEQYFGPGTRLTVT.

The CDR3 DNA reads as TGTGCCAGCGACCAGACCCCCCAGGACAGCAATAAAGCTTTCTTT. It yields the protein CASDQTPQDSNKAFF. The chain combines TRBV2 with TRBJ1-1; D might be TRBD1 (6 bases). V dropped 8 bases and J dropped 9 bases, with 25 bases sitting between them. The CDR3 totals 15 residues. CDR1 and CDR2 from the germline V gene are SNHLY and FYNNEI.

The chain joins TRBV27 to TRBJ2-2, with D perhaps matching TRBD1 (6 bases). V was clipped by 5 bases and J by 4 bases, with 20 bases between them. The CDR3 extends over 17 amino acids. Germline lookup yields CDR1 MNHEY and CDR2 SMNVEV (reference sequence). CDR3 coding DNA: TGTGCCAGCAGTCCCCTCCAACAGGGATGGAGCACCGGGGAGCTGTTTTTT. Translated, it gives CASSPLQQGWSTGELFF.

The genes are TRBV5-1 and TRBJ2-1; TRBD2 matches 8 bases. The germline V gene encodes CDR1 SGHRS and CDR2 YFSETQ. Losses at the gene ends were 4 bases for V and 6 bases for J; bases not matched to a gene: 12. This CDR3 is built from 16 residues. The CDR3 DNA reads as TGCGCCAGCAGCCCCTCGGGACTAGGGGGGAGCAATGAGCAGTTCTTC. This translates into CASSPSGLGGSNEQFF.

The V call is TRBV2, the J call TRBJ1-1; perhaps TRBD1 as D (5 bases). V was shortened by 4 bases and J by 1 base, with 19 bases between the two germline ends. CDR3 length equals 17 residues. Germline V gives CDR1 SNHLY, CDR2 FYNNEI. For the CDR3, the DNA is TGTGCCAGCAGTGTAGAGAAGGAGTTCGGGGGGAACACTGAAGCTTTCTTT. Amino acid sequence: CASSVEKEFGGNTEAFF.

The chain joins TRBV7-9 to TRBJ2-7; TRBD2 matches at 9 bases. The CDR3 runs to 16 residues. CDR1 and CDR2 (germline): SEHNR, FQNEAQ (reference sequence). The J segment lost 4 bases and the V segment lost 5 bases, leaving 12 bases of the junction unmatched. CDR3 amino acids: CASSPGGSGRGYEQYF. CDR3 sequence (DNA): TGTGCCAGCAGCCCAGGAGGTAGCGGGAGAGGTTACGAGCAGTACTTC.

This chain links TRBV29-1 with TRBJ2-5, with a possible D match to TRBD2 (6 bases). The CDR3 has 13 amino acids. The germline CDR1 and CDR2 sequences are SQVTM and ANQGSEA. Trimming took 4 bases from V and 1 from J, leaving 10 bases between them. CDR3 amino acids: CSVVGGIQETQYF. Written as DNA, the CDR3 is TGCAGCGTTGTTGGGGGGATCCAAGAGACCCAGTACTTC.

V is TRBV5-6 and J is TRBJ2-7, with D perhaps matching TRBD2 (5 bases). V dropped 0 bases and J dropped 1 base, with 11 bases sitting between them. CDR3 size: 15 residues. CDR1 is SGHDT and CDR2 is YYEEEE in the germline V gene. The DNA for the CDR3 is TGTGCCAGCAGCTTGGGAATAGGGAGATCCTACGAGCAGTACTTC. Translated: CASSLGIGRSYEQYF. Together with reference TRBV5-6 and TRBJ2-7, the CDR3 gives the full variable domain: DAGVTQSPTHLIKTRGQQVTLRCSPKSGHDTVSWYQQALGQGPQFIFQYYEEEERQRGNFPDRFSGHQFPNYSSELNVNALLLGDSALYLCASSLGIGRSYEQYFGPGTRLTVT.

V and J are TRBV5-6 and TRBJ2-7; 9 bases fit TRBD1. This CDR3 has 16 residues. J was trimmed by 2 bases and V by 0 bases; bases with no gene match: 6. From germline, CDR1 is SGHDT and CDR2 YYEEEE. CDR3 coding DNA: TGTGCCAGCAGCTTGGCCACAGGGGGCATCACCTACGAGCAGTACTTC. It translates to CASSLATGGITYEQYF.

This clone showed up just a few times. The chain recombines TRBV2 with TRBJ1-1; TRBD1 agrees at 7 bases. Germline values: CDR1 SNHLY, CDR2 FYNNEI. V dropped 6 bases and J dropped 1; count of bases not matched to a gene: 2. The CDR3 sequence is 13 residues long. In DNA, the CDR3 is TGTGCCAGCAGGGGACAGCCGAACACTGAAGCTTTCTTT. Translated: CASRGQPNTEAFF.

This chain joins TRBV10-1 and TRBJ1-1; TRBD1 is a possible D gene (5 bases). The ends were cut back, 4 bases at V and 6 bases at J, with 15 bases in the middle. The length of the CDR3 is 14 residues. Germline loops: CDR1 WNHNN, CDR2 SYGVQD (reference sequence). The CDR3 is CASSGPAVTAEAFF. CDR3 bases: TGCGCCAGCAGTGGCCCGGCAGTGACAGCTGAAGCTTTCTTT.